The T cell receptor beta chain described here comes from a study of blood T cells in healthy people across ages. Across the whole study: In model experiments, template switching was able to capture about one barcoded beta molecule for every two T cells that were present.

The use of a sample-barcoded 5' primer and a J-beta primer mix characterized a second PCR of roughly 6 to 11 cycles. TCRdb reprocessed the 5' RACE reads with MiXCR, giving one entry per CDR3 protein. The sample yields 500,000 to 650,000 distinct CDR3 sequences, about 27% seen once. To note about this clonotype: A junction end diverges from the germline sequence, so it may reflect a read error.

The CDR3 runs to 17 residues. Germline CDR1 is MNHNS and CDR2 is SASEGT. The same sample was also used in a study of T cells of mothers and their children.

Specimen: blood. V gene TRBV6-1 combines with J gene TRBJ2-7; TRBD1 is a possible D gene (5 bases). The sequence was collected from a boy between 2 and 10 years old in good health. Here the CDR3 reads CAGSEEVGQGATYEQYF. The CDR3 bases are TGTGCCGGCAGTGAAGAGGTAGGGCAAGGGGCCACCTACGAGCAGTACTTC.